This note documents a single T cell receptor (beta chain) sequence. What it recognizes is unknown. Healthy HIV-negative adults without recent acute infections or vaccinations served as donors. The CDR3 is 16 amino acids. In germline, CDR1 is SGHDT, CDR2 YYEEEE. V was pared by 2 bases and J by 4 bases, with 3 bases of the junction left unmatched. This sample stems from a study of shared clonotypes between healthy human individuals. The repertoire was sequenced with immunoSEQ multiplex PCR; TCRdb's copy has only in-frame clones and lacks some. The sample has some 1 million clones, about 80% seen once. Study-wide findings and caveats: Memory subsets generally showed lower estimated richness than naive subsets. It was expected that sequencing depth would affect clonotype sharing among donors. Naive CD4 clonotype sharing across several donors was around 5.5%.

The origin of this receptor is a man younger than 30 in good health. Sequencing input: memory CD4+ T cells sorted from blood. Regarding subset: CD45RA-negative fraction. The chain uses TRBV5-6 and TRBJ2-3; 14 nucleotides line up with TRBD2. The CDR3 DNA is TGTGCCAGCAGCTTTCGGACTAGCGGGAGGTCAGATACGCAGTATTTT. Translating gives CASSFRTSGRSDTQYF.